One sample yielded the 32 T cell receptor beta chains listed below, sequenced in a study of naive and memory T cell subsets (dated by TCRdb to the late 2010s). Explained via the paper, the treatment or condition label denotes: skin biopsy from PPD injection site in Mantoux-positive individual. Total RNA was used without cell sorting and was treated with RQ1 DNase before reverse transcription, with a target input of roughly 1 to 1,100 ng. Libraries were prepared through UMI-ligation and nested PCR. TCRdb names Illumina MiSeq as the instrument used. For the blood and skin samples, TCR RNA was reverse transcribed with SuperScript IV using primers for the alpha and beta constant regions. The public reads were reanalyzed by TCRdb: fastp trimming at Q25, MiXCR alignment, in-frame beta chains only. Each record represents a unique CDR3 protein, reported with the most common genes and DNA among its rows. In this sample the table shows under 20,000 distinct CDR3 sequences, about a tenth of which occur a single time. The biggest ten clones account for nearly 7% of the sample.

Source: skin, taken from a tuberculin skin test site. The source of these receptors is an adult in good health.

V is TRBV6-5 and J is TRBJ2-7; D is perhaps TRBD2 (6 bases). The CDR3 contains 13 residues. CDR1 is MNHEY and CDR2 is SVGAGI in the germline V gene. With 5 bases removed from V and 4 bases from J, the gap between germline ends came to 12 bases. This CDR3 is CASSAGPRYEQYF. The DNA for the CDR3 is TGTGCCAGCAGTGCGGGACCGCGGTACGAGCAGTACTTC.

Worth noting for this clonotype: The junction does not match germline at one end; this may be a read error. The rearrangement uses TRBV7-2 and TRBJ1-5; 12 bases agree with TRBD1. Germline-derived CDR1 and CDR2 are SGHTA and FQGNSA. The CDR3 totals 17 residues. CDR3 region: CASSLGWDRGLNQSQHF. Here the CDR3 DNA reads TGTGCCAGCAGCTTAGGTTGGGACAGGGGGCTTAATCAGTCCCAGCATTTT.

This clonotype is categorized as medium-sized (0.01 to 0.1%). V and J are TRBV7-2 and TRBJ2-3; the match to TRBD2 covers 7 bases. Trimming at V came to 1 base and at J to 3 bases, leaving 10 bases not matched to a gene. CDR3 size: 17 residues. Germline-derived CDR1 and CDR2 are SGHTA and FQGNSA. The CDR3 region has the DNA TGTGCCAGCAGCTTAGGTCCAGCGGGGTTGAGTACAGATACGCAGTATTTT. Protein: CASSLGPAGLSTDTQYF.

This clonotype has just a few counts. The chain uses TRBV3-1 and TRBJ2-1, with D perhaps being TRBD1 or TRBD2 (5 bases each). The germline V gene has CDR1 LGHDT and CDR2 YNNKEL (reference sequence). V lost 0 bases, J lost 6 bases, and 12 bases lay in between. The CDR3 loop spans 15 amino acids. CDR3 in amino acids: CASSQDPGTTNEQFF. CDR3 sequence (DNA): TGTGCCAGCAGCCAAGATCCGGGGACGACCAATGAGCAGTTCTTC.

The chain links TRBV20-1 to TRBJ2-7, with a tentative D call TRBD2 (5 bases). This CDR3 region has 11 residues. Trimming took off 4 bases at V and 3 bases at J, with 7 bases between the two ends. The V gene's germline CDR1 is DFQATT and CDR2 SNEGSKA (reference sequence). The CDR3, as DNA: TGCAGTGCTACTAGCAGCTACGAGCAGTACTTC. This encodes CSATSSYEQYF.

Many counts were recorded for this clonotype. This sequence joins TRBV29-1 and TRBJ1-1; D perhaps matches TRBD1 (6 bases). Trimming pared 5 bases from V and 1 base from J, leaving 11 bases between. The CDR3 runs 13 residues. From germline, CDR1 is SQVTM and CDR2 ANQGSEA. The chain's CDR3 is CSVTRGTNTEAFF. The CDR3 DNA sequence: TGCAGCGTTACAAGGGGGACGAACACTGAAGCTTTCTTT.

The sample holds many counts of this clonotype. V is TRBV27 and J is TRBJ2-1, with D hard to call. Trimming pared 8 bases from V and 0 bases from J, leaving 8 bases between. The CDR3 runs to 13 residues. The V gene's germline CDR1 is MNHEY and CDR2 SMNVEV (reference sequence). The CDR3 DNA follows: TGTGCCAGCGGGGTCAGCTCCTACAATGAGCAGTTCTTC. It codes for CASGVSSYNEQFF.

By share of the sample, this clonotype is large (0.1 to 1%). The chain is built from TRBV5-6 and TRBJ2-3; maybe TRBD2 (5 bases). The CDR3 spans 20 residues. Trimming removed 4 bases from V and 0 bases from J, with 27 bases in between. Germline values: CDR1 SGHDT, CDR2 YYEEEE. The CDR3 DNA follows: TGTGCCAGCAGCCCCGACGACCTAGCTGGCATCCCCTCTAGCACAGATACGCAGTATTTT. Translated, it gives CASSPDDLAGIPSSTDTQYF.

By share, this clonotype ranks as medium-sized (0.01 to 0.1%). The chain combines TRBV27 with TRBJ2-3; 8 nucleotides match TRBD1. Germline values: CDR1 MNHEY, CDR2 SMNVEV (reference sequence). The CDR3 is made up of 14 amino acids. The V gene end was trimmed by 11 bases and the J gene end by 1 base; junction bases not matched to a gene: 8. CDR3 sequence reads: CAASTGDGTDTQYF. Written as DNA, the CDR3 is TGTGCCGCATCGACAGGGGATGGCACAGATACGCAGTATTTT.

This clonotype was counted only a few times. The V gene is TRBV7-6, the J gene TRBJ1-1; 10 bases map to TRBD1. Germline lookup yields CDR1 SGHVS and CDR2 FNYEAQ. This CDR3 has 16 residues. Trimming removed 3 bases from V and 1 base from J; junction bases left unmatched: 5. This CDR3 is CASSFRQGATNTEAFF. The DNA for the CDR3 is TGTGCCAGCAGCTTTAGACAGGGGGCAACGAACACTGAAGCTTTCTTT. Supplemented by reference TRBV7-6 and TRBJ1-1, the full variable domain reads GAGVSQSPRYKVTKRGQDVALRCDPISGHVSLYWYRQALGQGPEFLTYFNYEAQQDKSGLPNDRFSAERPEGSISTLTIQRTEQRDSAMYRCASSFRQGATNTEAFFGQGTRLTVV.

This clonotype was counted many times. V is TRBV20-1 and J is TRBJ2-7, with 8 bases fitting TRBD2. Germline trimming cut 3 bases from V and 4 bases from J; bases unmatched to any gene: 14. CDR1 and CDR2 (germline): DFQATT, SNEGSKA (reference sequence). The CDR3 has 16 residues. The CDR3, as DNA: TGCAGTGCTAGGGCCCCGGCGGGAGGAGGTCGATACGAGCAGTACTTC. Translated: CSARAPAGGGRYEQYF.

This clonotype was observed at least ten times. V is TRBV12-3 or TRBV12-4 and J is TRBJ1-1; D may be TRBD1 (6 bases). The CDR3 loop spans 16 amino acids. V was cut by 3 bases and J by 0 bases, with 14 bases left in between. The DNA for the CDR3 is TGTGCCAGCAGTTTTTGGCGCAGGGGCATGAACACTGAAGCTTTCTTT. Amino acid sequence: CASSFWRRGMNTEAFF.

This clonotype was observed many times. The rearrangement links TRBV11-2 to TRBJ1-1, with D unclear. The CDR3 runs 12 residues. In germline, CDR1 is SGHAT, CDR2 FQNNGV. V lost 4 bases and J 8 bases, leaving 11 bases between the germline ends. CDR3 coding DNA: TGTGCCAGCAGCTCAGAGGTGTTCGAAGCTTTCTTT. Its protein is CASSSEVFEAFF.

The chain is built from TRBV20-1 and TRBJ1-1, with D unresolved. Germline CDR1 and CDR2: DFQATT and SNEGSKA (reference sequence). Trimming removed 0 bases at V and 1 base at J, with 9 bases between. This CDR3 spans 14 amino acids. The CDR3: CSAREGFWNTEAFF. CDR3 in DNA: TGCAGTGCTAGAGAAGGGTTTTGGAACACTGAAGCTTTCTTT.

This clonotype came up a few times. CDR3 sequence reads: CASSYRPTDTQYF. DNA of the CDR3: TGTGCCAGCAGTTACCGTCCCACAGATACGCAGTATTTT. The chain couples TRBV6-5 to TRBJ2-3, with D hard to call. The CDR3 sequence is 13 residues long. From germline, CDR1 is MNHEY and CDR2 SVGAGI. Trimming took off 2 bases at V and 2 bases at J, with 5 bases between the two ends.

This clonotype came up many times. This chain links TRBV29-1 with TRBJ1-5; no definite D call. This CDR3 comprises 12 residues. V shed 5 bases and J shed 2 bases, with 7 bases lying between them. CDR1 and CDR2 from the germline V gene are SQVTM and ANQGSEA. Here the CDR3 reads CSVSAGNQPQHF. CDR3 in DNA: TGCAGCGTTAGTGCGGGCAATCAGCCCCAGCATTTT.

This chain joins TRBV15 and TRBJ1-5; possible D gene TRBD1, 5 bases. Germline V gene sequence: CDR1 LNHNV, CDR2 YYDKDF (reference sequence). This CDR3 is 14 amino acids long. V was cut by 1 base and J by 7 bases, with 11 bases left in between. The CDR3 sequence is CATSRGYGAQPQHF. The CDR3 DNA is TGTGCCACCAGCAGAGGATACGGGGCCCAGCCCCAGCATTTT. The full variable domain, its missing parts supplied by reference TRBV15 and TRBJ1-5, is DAMVIQNPRYQVTQFGKPVTLSCSQTLNHNVMYWYQQKSSQAPKLLFHYYDKDFNNEADTPDNFQSRRPNTSFCFLDIRSPGLGDTAMYLCATSRGYGAQPQHFGDGTRLSIL.

This clonotype was observed at least ten times. The chain has TRBV7-2 and TRBJ1-2, with 7 nucleotides matching TRBD1. Germline V gene lookup returns CDR1 SGHTA and CDR2 FQGNSA. This CDR3 has 16 residues. V lost 5 bases, J lost 4 bases, and 13 bases stayed unmatched. As DNA, the CDR3 is TGTGCCAGCAGCGTCACAGGGGCAGGTAGTAGCTATGGCTACACCTTC. This encodes CASSVTGAGSSYGYTF.

There are many counts of this clonotype. This chain links TRBV18 with TRBJ2-7; D remains ambiguous. Per the germline V gene, CDR1 is KGHSH and CDR2 is LQKENI. Trimming left V 3 bases short and J 4 bases short, with 10 bases between. This CDR3 spans 13 amino acids. Written as DNA, the CDR3 is TGTGCCAGCTCACCGAAAAACGAATACGAGCAGTACTTC. Protein: CASSPKNEYEQYF.

Only a few counts were recorded for this clonotype. The chain has TRBV20-1 and TRBJ2-2; 9 nucleotides match TRBD2. V lost 7 bases and J lost 6; bases outside the gene matches: 3. The CDR3 spans 12 residues. Germline values: CDR1 DFQATT, CDR2 SNEGSKA (reference sequence). The CDR3 is CSGGGAAGELFF. The CDR3 bases are TGCAGTGGCGGGGGGGCTGCCGGGGAGCTGTTTTTT.

This clonotype came up a few times. The chain carries TRBV7-2 and TRBJ2-5; no clear D. Looked up from germline, CDR1 is SGHTA and CDR2 is FQGNSA. The CDR3 runs to 14 residues. V lost 1 base and J lost 1, with 7 bases in between. CDR3 amino acids: CASSLVTSQETQYF. DNA for the CDR3: TGTGCCAGCAGCTTAGTCACTTCCCAAGAGACCCAGTACTTC.

The chain carries TRBV6-5 and TRBJ1-1, with 8 positions matching TRBD1. CDR1 MNHEY and CDR2 SVGAGI come from the germline V gene. V lost 7 bases and J lost 4; bases outside the gene matches: 8. The CDR3 has 14 residues. The CDR3 DNA follows: TGTGCCAGCAACCGACGGACAGGGAGCACTGAAGCTTTCTTT. Its translation: CASNRRTGSTEAFF.

By proportion, this clonotype is medium-sized. V usage is TRBV11-2 and J usage is TRBJ2-5, with D possibly TRBD1 on 5 matching bases. Germline values: CDR1 SGHAT, CDR2 FQNNGV. V was clipped by 3 bases and J by 5 bases, with 10 bases between them. The CDR3 sequence is 13 residues long. The CDR3 region has the DNA TGTGCCAGCAGCTTCCAGGGATTGGAGACCCAGTACTTC. Its protein product is CASSFQGLETQYF.

CDR3 sequence (DNA): TGTGCCAGCAGTCCCCCGGACACGTCCCGACACAATGAGCAGTTCTTC. Amino acids: CASSPPDTSRHNEQFF. The chain recombines TRBV6-1 with TRBJ2-1; D is perhaps TRBD1 (5 bases). The germline gives CDR1 MNHNS, CDR2 SASEGT. Trimming cost V 5 bases and J 5 bases, with 19 bases left between them. This CDR3 region has 16 residues.

In its sample, this clonotype was seen many times. The chain joins TRBV29-1 to TRBJ2-7; D remains unclear. Germline V lookup: CDR1 SQVTM, CDR2 ANQGSEA. With 4 bases removed from V and 2 bases from J, the gap between germline ends came to 9 bases. The CDR3 has 12 amino acids. CDR3 protein: CSVASGTYEQYF. The CDR3 DNA reads TGCAGCGTTGCGTCTGGGACCTACGAGCAGTACTTC.

V usage is TRBV14 and J usage is TRBJ2-1; 9 bases agree with TRBD1. Germline V gene sequence: CDR1 SGHDN, CDR2 FVKESK. This CDR3 is 16 amino acids long. V shed 4 bases and J 6 bases; nucleotides not matched to a gene: 10. Here the CDR3 reads CASSPPTGTGSNEQFF. The CDR3 coding sequence is TGTGCCAGCAGCCCACCCACCGGGACAGGGTCCAATGAGCAGTTCTTC.

The chain has TRBV2 and TRBJ2-2, with D perhaps TRBD2 (5 bases). Germline V lookup: CDR1 SNHLY, CDR2 FYNNEI. The CDR3 totals 15 residues. V was trimmed by 5 bases and J by 3 bases, leaving 13 bases between them. Here the CDR3 reads CASSPAPRDTGELFF. CDR3 bases: TGTGCCAGCAGTCCGGCACCGAGGGACACCGGGGAGCTGTTTTTT.

This clonotype was seen at least ten times. The V call is TRBV2, the J call TRBJ2-5; 12 nucleotides line up with TRBD2. The CDR3 extends over 17 amino acids. V lost 3 bases and J lost 5; bases outside the gene matches: 10. Germline CDR1 reads SNHLY; CDR2 reads FYNNEI. CDR3 bases: TGTGCCAGCAGTGAGCCCACTAGCGGGGGGAGAGAGGAGACCCAGTACTTC. Protein: CASSEPTSGGREETQYF.

This clonotype qualifies as medium-sized. The J gene is TRBJ2-1, the V gene TRBV10-3; a weak D match, TRBD2 (5 bases). In germline, CDR1 is ENHRY, CDR2 SYGVKD. This CDR3 is 14 amino acids long. Trimming pared 3 bases from V and 10 bases from J, leaving 16 bases between. CDR3 region: CAISEGLGDGEQFF. The CDR3, as DNA: TGTGCCATCAGTGAAGGACTCGGGGATGGCGAGCAGTTCTTC.

As concerns this clonotype: This may come from a read error, since a much larger clone is one base off. V gene TRBV9 combines with J gene TRBJ2-1; D may be TRBD1 (5 bases). The V end lost 3 bases, the J end lost 7 bases, and 17 bases lay between the germline ends. The CDR3 sequence is 15 residues long. Germline CDR1 is SGDLS and CDR2 is YYNGEE. The CDR3 loop is CASSAARWAGNEQFF. In DNA, the CDR3 is TGTGCCAGCAGCGCGGCCCGGTGGGCAGGGAATGAGCAGTTCTTC.

This clonotype occurred a few times. The chain combines TRBV2 with TRBJ2-1; D is uncertain. There are 13 residues in the CDR3. Germline CDR1 is SNHLY and CDR2 is FYNNEI. The germline V and J ends were trimmed by 0 bases and 7 bases, with 7 bases remaining between them. CDR3: CASSEALWNEQFF. In nucleotides, the CDR3 is TGTGCCAGCAGTGAAGCGCTTTGGAATGAGCAGTTCTTC.

This clonotype was seen many times. This sequence joins TRBV11-2 and TRBJ2-7; TRBD2 agrees at 7 bases. Germline CDR1 SGHAT, CDR2 FQNNGV. This CDR3 spans 15 amino acids. V gave up 3 bases and J gave up 7 bases; unmatched junction bases: 12. Here the CDR3 DNA reads TGTGCCAGCAGCTTCCTGCGGGGGTACCTACGAGAGCAGTACTTC. Its protein product is CASSFLRGYLREQYF.